This entry is about one T cell receptor beta chain. These data originate in a study of cytomegalovirus exposure and HLA in healthy donors. Primers included in the PCR were 60 Vbeta and 13 Jbeta primers. Clones were read by immunoSEQ multiplex PCR, and TCRdb kept only the in-frame ones, dropping some. Among 150,000 to 200,000 clones, less than 90% were seen once, and the ten largest hold 0.2% to 0.3%. Germline-derived CDR1 and CDR2 are SGHRS and YFSETQ. There are 13 residues in the CDR3. The germline V and J ends were trimmed by 7 bases and 0 bases, with 10 bases remaining between them. The sequence came from a girl under two years old in good health and CMV-seronegative. Sequenced material: PBMCs. The chain couples TRBV5-1 to TRBJ1-1; D is perhaps TRBD1 (5 bases). The CDR3 sequence is CASYDSMNTEAFF. The CDR3 nucleotides are TGCGCCAGCTACGACAGCATGAACACTGAAGCTTTCTTT.